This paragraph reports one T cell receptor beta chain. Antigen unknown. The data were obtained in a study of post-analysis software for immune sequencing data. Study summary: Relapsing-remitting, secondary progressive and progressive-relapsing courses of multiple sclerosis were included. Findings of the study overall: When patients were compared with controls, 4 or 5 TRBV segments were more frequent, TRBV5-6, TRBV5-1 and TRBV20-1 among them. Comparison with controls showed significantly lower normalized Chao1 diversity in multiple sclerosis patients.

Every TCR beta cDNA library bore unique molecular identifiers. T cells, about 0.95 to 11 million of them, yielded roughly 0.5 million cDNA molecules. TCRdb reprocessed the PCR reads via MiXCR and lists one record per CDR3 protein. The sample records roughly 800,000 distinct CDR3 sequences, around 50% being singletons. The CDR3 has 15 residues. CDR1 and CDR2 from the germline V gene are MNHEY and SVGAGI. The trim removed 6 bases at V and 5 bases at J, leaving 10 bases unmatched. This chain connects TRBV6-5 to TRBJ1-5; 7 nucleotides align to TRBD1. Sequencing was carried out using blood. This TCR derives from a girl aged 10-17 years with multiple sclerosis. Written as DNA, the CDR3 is TGTGCCAGCAGGCGTACCGGGGACAGCTATCAGCCCCAGCATTTT. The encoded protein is CASRRTGDSYQPQHF.